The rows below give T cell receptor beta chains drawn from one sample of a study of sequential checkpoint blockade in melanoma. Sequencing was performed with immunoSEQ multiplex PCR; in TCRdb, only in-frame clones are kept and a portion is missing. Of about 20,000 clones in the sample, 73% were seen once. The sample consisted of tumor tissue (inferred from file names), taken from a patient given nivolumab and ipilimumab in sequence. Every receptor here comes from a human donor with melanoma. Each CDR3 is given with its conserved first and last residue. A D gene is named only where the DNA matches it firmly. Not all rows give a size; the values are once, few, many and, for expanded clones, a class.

DNA: TGTGCTAGTGGTTTGGGCAGGGATGAGCAGTTCTTC
CDR3: CASGLGRDEQFF
length: 12
V: TRBV12-5
size: few
D: -
J: TRBJ2-1

DNA: TGTGCCAGCAGCCCACAGCGGGGGCCCGAGACCTACGAGCAGTACTTC
CDR3: CASSPQRGPETYEQYF
length: 16
V: TRBV11-3
size: -
D: TRBD2
J: TRBJ2-7

DNA: TGCGCCAGCAGTGAGTCGAGCGGGCAAGAGACCCAGTACTTC
CDR3: CASSESSGQETQYF
length: 14
V: TRBV10-2
size: -
D: -
J: TRBJ2-5

DNA: TGTGCCTGGAGTTTGGAGGGGTTAGGCGGCTACACCTTC
CDR3: CAWSLEGLGGYTF
length: 13
V: TRBV30
size: -
D: -
J: TRBJ1-2

DNA: TGTGCCAGCAGCTCGACCCCTAAGTACAATGAGCAGTTCTTC
CDR3: CASSSTPKYNEQFF
length: 14
V: TRBV2
size: -
D: -
J: TRBJ2-1

DNA: TGTGCCACCAGCAGAAAAGGGGTCACCCTAAGGGCCAGCAATGAGCAGTTCTTC
CDR3: CATSRKGVTLRASNEQFF
length: 18
V: TRBV15
size: -
D: -
J: TRBJ2-1

DNA: TGTGCCAGCTCACCTGGACCAAGCACAGATACGCAGTATTTT
CDR3: CASSPGPSTDTQYF
length: 14
V: TRBV18
size: -
D: -
J: TRBJ2-3

DNA: TGTGCCAGCAGCGTAGTGTCCCACACTGAAGCTTTCTTT
CDR3: CASSVVSHTEAFF
length: 13
V: TRBV9
size: -
D: -
J: TRBJ1-1

DNA: TGTGCCAGCAGTTTATCCCCTATCTGGCTAGCGGGAATCAATGAGCAGTTCTTC
CDR3: CASSLSPIWLAGINEQFF
length: 18
V: TRBV28
size: -
D: TRBD2
J: TRBJ2-1

DNA: TGCAGCGTTGACCTGGGGGGGGAAGAGCAGTACTTC
CDR3: CSVDLGGEEQYF
length: 12
V: TRBV29-1
size: -
D: TRBD2
J: TRBJ2-7

DNA: TGTGCCATCGAGCGCGCGACGGACTACGAGCAGTACTTC
CDR3: CAIERATDYEQYF
length: 13
V: TRBV28
size: -
D: -
J: TRBJ2-7

DNA: TGTGCCAGCGGACGGAAGGGGAACACTGAAGCTTTCTTT
CDR3: CASGRKGNTEAFF
length: 13
V: TRBV6-8
size: few
D: -
J: TRBJ1-1

DNA: TGTGCCAGCAGCTTAGGAGGAGCGGGGCTGAGGGCCTACAATGAGCAGTTCTTC
CDR3: CASSLGGAGLRAYNEQFF
length: 18
V: TRBV7-1
size: -
D: TRBD2
J: TRBJ2-1

DNA: TGTGCCAGCAGCTTAGATGGGGGTTTAAGTGAAAAACTGTTTTTT
CDR3: CASSLDGGLSEKLFF
length: 15
V: TRBV7-1
size: -
D: -
J: TRBJ1-4

DNA: TGTGCCAGTAGTATAGATATTACGCTAGCGGGAGGGCTCCGCTCCTACGAGCAGTACTTC
CDR3: CASSIDITLAGGLRSYEQYF
length: 20
V: TRBV19
size: -
D: TRBD2
J: TRBJ2-7

DNA: TGTGCCAGCACCCTTGCGGGGGGGCCTCGGGATGAGCAGTTCTTC
CDR3: CASTLAGGPRDEQFF
length: 15
V: TRBV6-7
size: -
D: TRBD2
J: TRBJ2-1

DNA: TGTGCCACCAGGGGCGGGGGGAACACCGGGGAGCTGTTTTTT
CDR3: CATRGGGNTGELFF
length: 14
V: TRBV28
size: -
D: -
J: TRBJ2-2

DNA: TGTGCCAGCAGTTTATCTACAGGGGGTAGCGGGCTTAAAGAGCAGTACTTC
CDR3: CASSLSTGGSGLKEQYF
length: 17
V: TRBV28
size: -
D: -
J: TRBJ2-7

DNA: TGCGCCAGCAGCGCGGACGGAAGCGGTGAAAAACTGTTTTTT
CDR3: CASSADGSGEKLFF
length: 14
V: TRBV23-1
size: -
D: -
J: TRBJ1-4

DNA: TGTGCCAGTAGCAGGTCCCGGACAAACCAAGAGACCCAGTACTTC
CDR3: CASSRSRTNQETQYF
length: 15
V: TRBV19
size: -
D: -
J: TRBJ2-5

DNA: TGTGCCAGCCATAAGGGAATGGACGGACAGTACTTC
CDR3: CASHKGMDGQYF
length: 12
V: TRBV6-8
size: medium-sized
D: -
J: TRBJ2-5

DNA: TGTGCCAGCTCACTGACAGGTCCAAGCAATCAGCCCCAGCATTTT
CDR3: CASSLTGPSNQPQHF
length: 15
V: TRBV18
size: -
D: -
J: TRBJ1-5

DNA: TGTGCCAGCTCACCACGTATCAACACCCCACAAGAGACCCAGTACTTC
CDR3: CASSPRINTPQETQYF
length: 16
V: TRBV18
size: -
D: -
J: TRBJ2-5

DNA: TGTGCCAGCAGTTACTCGACAGCGACTGAAGCTTTCTTT
CDR3: CASSYSTATEAFF
length: 13
V: TRBV6-8
size: few
D: -
J: TRBJ1-1

DNA: TGTGCCAGTAGTATAGCGCTAGCGGGGGGCAACGCCAAAAACATTCAGTACTTC
CDR3: CASSIALAGGNAKNIQYF
length: 18
V: TRBV19
size: -
D: TRBD2
J: TRBJ2-4

DNA: TGTGCCTGGAGTAACGGGGGGGCAGGGGTACACCAAGAGACCCAGTACTTC
CDR3: CAWSNGGAGVHQETQYF
length: 17
V: TRBV30
size: -
D: TRBD2
J: TRBJ2-5

DNA: TGTGCCAGCTCCTATGGGGAGAGCACTGAAGCTTTCTTT
CDR3: CASSYGESTEAFF
length: 13
V: TRBV2
size: -
D: -
J: TRBJ1-1

DNA: TGTGCCAGCAGCCCACAACTAGCGGGGGTCCGCACCGGGGAGCTGTTTTTT
CDR3: CASSPQLAGVRTGELFF
length: 17
V: TRBV11-3
size: -
D: TRBD2
J: TRBJ2-2

DNA: TGTGCCAGCATCCCCCCCCGGACTCAGAACACTGAAGCTTTCTTT
CDR3: CASIPPRTQNTEAFF
length: 15
V: TRBV11-3
size: -
D: -
J: TRBJ1-1

DNA: TGTGCCAGCAGTCGCTGGGACCGGATAATGGAAGCTTTCTTT
CDR3: CASSRWDRIMEAFF
length: 14
V: TRBV6-8
size: -
D: -
J: TRBJ1-1

DNA: TGTGCCAGCAGCGAAAGGGGGGGTCAGCAGTACTTC
CDR3: CASSERGGQQYF
length: 12
V: TRBV28
size: once
D: -
J: TRBJ2-7

DNA: TGTGCCAGCAGCTTAGTCGAGGGAGGATCCGGGGAGCTGTTTTTT
CDR3: CASSLVEGGSGELFF
length: 15
V: TRBV7-6
size: few
D: -
J: TRBJ2-2

DNA: TGTGCCAGCGCCACCGGGACAGGGGCCTACGAGCAGTACTTC
CDR3: CASATGTGAYEQYF
length: 14
V: TRBV19
size: once
D: TRBD1
J: TRBJ2-7

DNA: TGTGCCATCAGACAGGGTAGGGATCAGCCCCAGCATTTT
CDR3: CAIRQGRDQPQHF
length: 13
V: TRBV6-8
size: -
D: TRBD1
J: TRBJ1-5

DNA: TGTGCCTGGAGTCTACAGGGAGATCAGCCCCAGCATTTT
CDR3: CAWSLQGDQPQHF
length: 13
V: TRBV30
size: -
D: -
J: TRBJ1-5

DNA: TGCGCCAGCAGCCAGGGACAGGTAGGGGGTCCCGGGGAGCTGTTTTTT
CDR3: CASSQGQVGGPGELFF
length: 16
V: TRBV23-1
size: once
D: TRBD1
J: TRBJ2-2

DNA: TGCGCCAGCAGCTTGGTTGGGACAGGGGCCACTGAAGCTTTCTTT
CDR3: CASSLVGTGATEAFF
length: 15
V: TRBV5-1
size: medium-sized
D: TRBD1
J: TRBJ1-1

DNA: TGTGCCAGCAGCCCCACGGGGGGGAACACTGAAGCTTTCTTT
CDR3: CASSPTGGNTEAFF
length: 14
V: TRBV6-8
size: -
D: -
J: TRBJ1-1

DNA: TGTGCCAGCTCACCTGGACTAGCGGGAAACGAGCAGTACTTC
CDR3: CASSPGLAGNEQYF
length: 14
V: TRBV18
size: -
D: TRBD2
J: TRBJ2-7

DNA: TGCAGCGTTGTCGGGACAGACAACACAGATACGCAGTATTTT
CDR3: CSVVGTDNTDTQYF
length: 14
V: TRBV29-1
size: once
D: TRBD1
J: TRBJ2-3

DNA: TGTGCCAGCAGCGCGCGACCGTCGGGGACTAGCGGGAGCACAGATACGCAGTATTTT
CDR3: CASSARPSGTSGSTDTQYF
length: 19
V: TRBV7-4
size: -
D: TRBD2
J: TRBJ2-3

DNA: TGTGCCAGCAGCTTATTTGACGGGGCGAACACTGAAGCTTTCTTT
CDR3: CASSLFDGANTEAFF
length: 15
V: TRBV11-3
size: large
D: -
J: TRBJ1-1

DNA: TGTGCCAGCAGCCAAGATCCGGGGTGGACTGAAGCTTTCTTT
CDR3: CASSQDPGWTEAFF
length: 14
V: TRBV14
size: few
D: -
J: TRBJ1-1

DNA: TGTGCCAGCAGCCTAAGCTCGGGTAATGAAAAACTGTTTTTT
CDR3: CASSLSSGNEKLFF
length: 14
V: TRBV16
size: -
D: -
J: TRBJ1-4

DNA: TGTGCCAGCAGCTTCCTAGCGGGTGGCGGCCGGGCTAATGAGCAGTTCTTC
CDR3: CASSFLAGGGRANEQFF
length: 17
V: TRBV7-5
size: -
D: -
J: TRBJ2-1

DNA: TGTGCCAGCTCACGAACTGTCAAAGAGACCCAGTACTTC
CDR3: CASSRTVKETQYF
length: 13
V: TRBV18
size: -
D: -
J: TRBJ2-5

DNA: TGTGCCAGCTCACCACGTCTTCAGGCGGTAGATATTGAGGAAGCTTTCTTT
CDR3: CASSPRLQAVDIEEAFF
length: 17
V: TRBV18
size: -
D: -
J: TRBJ1-1

DNA: TGTGCCAGCAGCGTCGGTGAGGGTTCCTACGGGCAGTACTTC
CDR3: CASSVGEGSYGQYF
length: 14
V: TRBV2
size: once
D: -
J: TRBJ2-7

DNA: TGTGCCAGTAAAAAGTATGGGGCCAACGTCCTGACTTTC
CDR3: CASKKYGANVLTF
length: 13
V: TRBV19
size: once
D: -
J: TRBJ2-6

DNA: TGTGCCAGCTCAGCACAAGGCAGCGGGCCCACTGAAGCTTTCTTT
CDR3: CASSAQGSGPTEAFF
length: 15
V: TRBV18
size: -
D: -
J: TRBJ1-1

DNA: TGTGCCAGCAGCCCTGGACCAAATAGGGGCAATCAGCCCCAGCATTTT
CDR3: CASSPGPNRGNQPQHF
length: 16
V: TRBV11-3
size: -
D: -
J: TRBJ1-5

DNA: TGTGCCAGCGGTTGGGGGAGACAATCGGATGAGCAGTACTTC
CDR3: CASGWGRQSDEQYF
length: 14
V: TRBV25-1
size: -
D: -
J: TRBJ2-7

DNA: TGTGCCAGCAGCCCACGGACAGGCACAGATACGCAGTATTTT
CDR3: CASSPRTGTDTQYF
length: 14
V: TRBV28
size: -
D: -
J: TRBJ2-3

DNA: TGTGCCAGCTCACCAGGTTCCCCATTCGAACTGTTTTTT
CDR3: CASSPGSPFELFF
length: 13
V: TRBV18
size: -
D: -
J: TRBJ1-4

DNA: TGTGCCAGCAGCCAAGAGTATAGGAGCTCCTACGAGCAGTACTTC
CDR3: CASSQEYRSSYEQYF
length: 15
V: TRBV14
size: -
D: -
J: TRBJ2-7

DNA: TGTGCCAGCAGCCAAGGTGCTACCGGGGAGCTGTTTTTT
CDR3: CASSQGATGELFF
length: 13
V: TRBV14
size: -
D: -
J: TRBJ2-2

DNA: TGTGCCAGCAGCCAAGTTGAGGGTCAAGCTTTCTTT
CDR3: CASSQVEGQAFF
length: 12
V: TRBV14
size: -
D: -
J: TRBJ1-1